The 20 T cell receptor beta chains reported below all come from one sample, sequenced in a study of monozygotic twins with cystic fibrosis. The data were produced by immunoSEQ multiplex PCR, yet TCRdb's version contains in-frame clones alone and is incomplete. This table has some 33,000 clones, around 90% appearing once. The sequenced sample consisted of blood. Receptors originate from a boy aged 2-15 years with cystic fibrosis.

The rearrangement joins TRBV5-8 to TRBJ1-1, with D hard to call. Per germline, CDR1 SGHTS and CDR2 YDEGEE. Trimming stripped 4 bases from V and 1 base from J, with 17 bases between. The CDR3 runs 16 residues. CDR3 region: CASSLRRGNPNTEAFF. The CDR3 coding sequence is TGTGCCAGCAGCCTCCGGCGGGGTAACCCGAACACTGAAGCTTTCTTT.

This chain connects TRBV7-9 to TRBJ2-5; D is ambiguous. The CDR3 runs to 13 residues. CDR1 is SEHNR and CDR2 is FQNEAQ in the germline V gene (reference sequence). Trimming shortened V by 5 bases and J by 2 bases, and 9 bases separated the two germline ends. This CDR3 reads CASSPDIQETQYF. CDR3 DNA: TGTGCCAGCAGCCCTGATATTCAAGAGACCCAGTACTTC.

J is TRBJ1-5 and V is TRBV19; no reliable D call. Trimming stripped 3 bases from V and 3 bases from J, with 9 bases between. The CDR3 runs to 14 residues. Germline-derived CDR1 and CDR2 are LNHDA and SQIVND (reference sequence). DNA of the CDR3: TGTGCCAGTAGTATGACGGCCGTCAATCAGCCCCAGCATTTT. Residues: CASSMTAVNQPQHF.

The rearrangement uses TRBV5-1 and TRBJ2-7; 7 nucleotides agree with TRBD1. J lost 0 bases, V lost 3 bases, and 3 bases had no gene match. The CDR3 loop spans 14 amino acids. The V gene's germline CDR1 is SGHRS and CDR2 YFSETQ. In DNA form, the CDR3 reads TGCGCCAGCAGCTCGGGACAGAGCTCCTACGAGCAGTACTTC. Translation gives CASSSGQSSYEQYF.

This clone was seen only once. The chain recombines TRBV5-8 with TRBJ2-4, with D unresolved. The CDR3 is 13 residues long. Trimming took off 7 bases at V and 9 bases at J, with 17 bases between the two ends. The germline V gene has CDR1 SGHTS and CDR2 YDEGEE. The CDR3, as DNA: TGTGCCAGCGCCTATTCCTCTGTGGGCATTCAGTACTTC. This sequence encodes CASAYSSVGIQYF.

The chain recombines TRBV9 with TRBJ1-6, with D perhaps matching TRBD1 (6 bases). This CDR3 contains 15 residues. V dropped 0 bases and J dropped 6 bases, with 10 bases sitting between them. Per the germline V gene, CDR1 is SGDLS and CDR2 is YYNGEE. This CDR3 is CASSVEGGLNSPLHF. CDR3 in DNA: TGTGCCAGCAGCGTAGAGGGGGGGCTTAATTCACCCCTCCACTTT.

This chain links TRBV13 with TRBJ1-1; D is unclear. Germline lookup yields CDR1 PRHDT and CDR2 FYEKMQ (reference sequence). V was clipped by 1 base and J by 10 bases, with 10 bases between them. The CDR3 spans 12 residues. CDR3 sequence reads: CASSLAARRAFF. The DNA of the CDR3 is TGTGCCAGCAGCTTAGCGGCGCGGAGAGCTTTCTTT. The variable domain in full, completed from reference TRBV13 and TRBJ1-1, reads AAGVIQSPRHLIKEKRETATLKCYPIPRHDTVYWYQQGPGQDPQFLISFYEKMQSDKGSIPDRFSAQQFSDYHSELNMSSLELGDSALYFCASSLAARRAFFGQGTRLTVV.

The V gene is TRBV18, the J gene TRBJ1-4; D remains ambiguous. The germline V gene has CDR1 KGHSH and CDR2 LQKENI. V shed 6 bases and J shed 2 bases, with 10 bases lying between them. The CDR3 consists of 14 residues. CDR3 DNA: TGTGCCAGCTCTCCCCGCGACACTAATGAAAAACTGTTTTTT. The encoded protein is CASSPRDTNEKLFF.

CDR3 in DNA: TGTGCCAGTAGTATCGGAGGGGGCTGGGATGAAAAACTGTTTTTT. Translation gives CASSIGGGWDEKLFF. V is TRBV19 and J is TRBJ1-4; 7 bases line up with TRBD1. V shed 3 bases, J shed 6 bases, and the junction held 7 bases outside the gene matches. Germline V gives CDR1 LNHDA, CDR2 SQIVND (reference sequence). The CDR3 covers 15 residues.

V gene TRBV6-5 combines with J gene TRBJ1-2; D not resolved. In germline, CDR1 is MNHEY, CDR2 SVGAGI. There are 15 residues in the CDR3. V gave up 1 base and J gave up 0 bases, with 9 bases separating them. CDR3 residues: CASSYLVGANYGYTF. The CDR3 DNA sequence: TGTGCCAGCAGTTACTTAGTAGGTGCTAACTATGGCTACACCTTC.

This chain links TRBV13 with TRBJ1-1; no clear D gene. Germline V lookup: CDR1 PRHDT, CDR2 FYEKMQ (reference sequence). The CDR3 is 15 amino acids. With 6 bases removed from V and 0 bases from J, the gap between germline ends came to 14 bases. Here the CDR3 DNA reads TGTGCCAGCAGAAGTACCGAAAAAATGAACACTGAAGCTTTCTTT. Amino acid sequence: CASRSTEKMNTEAFF.

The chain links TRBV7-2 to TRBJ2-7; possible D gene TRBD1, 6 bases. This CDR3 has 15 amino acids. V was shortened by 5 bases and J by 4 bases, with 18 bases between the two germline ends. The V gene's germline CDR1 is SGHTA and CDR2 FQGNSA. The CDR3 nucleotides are TGTGCCAGCAGCCTCAGAACGACAGGTTGGTACGAGCAGTACTTC. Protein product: CASSLRTTGWYEQYF.

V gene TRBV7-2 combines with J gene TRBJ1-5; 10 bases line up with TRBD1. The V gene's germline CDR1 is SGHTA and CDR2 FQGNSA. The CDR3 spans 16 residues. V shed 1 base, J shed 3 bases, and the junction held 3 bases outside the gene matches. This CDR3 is CASSLGGQGSNQPQHF. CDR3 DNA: TGTGCCAGCAGCTTAGGGGGACAGGGGTCCAATCAGCCCCAGCATTTT.

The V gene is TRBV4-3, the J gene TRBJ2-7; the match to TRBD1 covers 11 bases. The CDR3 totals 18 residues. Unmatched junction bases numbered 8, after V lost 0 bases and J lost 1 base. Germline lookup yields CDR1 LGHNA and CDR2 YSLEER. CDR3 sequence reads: CASSQDPGTGGNSYEQYF. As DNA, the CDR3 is TGCGCCAGCAGCCAAGACCCCGGGACAGGGGGAAATTCCTACGAGCAGTACTTC.

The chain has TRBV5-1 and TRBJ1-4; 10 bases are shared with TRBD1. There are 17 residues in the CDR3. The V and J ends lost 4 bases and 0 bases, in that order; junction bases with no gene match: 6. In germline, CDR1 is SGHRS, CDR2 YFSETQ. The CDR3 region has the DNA TGCGCCAGCAGCCGCTGGGACAGGGGTGCAACTAATGAAAAACTGTTTTTT. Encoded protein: CASSRWDRGATNEKLFF.

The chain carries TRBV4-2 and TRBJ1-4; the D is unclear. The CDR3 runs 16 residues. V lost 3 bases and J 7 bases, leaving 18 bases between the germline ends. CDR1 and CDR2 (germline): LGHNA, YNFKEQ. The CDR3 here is CASSQAVDRPSEKLFF. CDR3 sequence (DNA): TGTGCCAGCAGCCAGGCCGTGGACCGCCCATCTGAAAAACTGTTTTTT.

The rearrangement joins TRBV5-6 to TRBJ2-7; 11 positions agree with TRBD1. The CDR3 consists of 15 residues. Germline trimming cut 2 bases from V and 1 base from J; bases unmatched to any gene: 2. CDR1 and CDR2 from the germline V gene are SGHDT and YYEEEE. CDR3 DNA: TGTGCCAGCAGCTTCGGGACAGGGGGATCCTACGAGCAGTACTTC. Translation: CASSFGTGGSYEQYF.

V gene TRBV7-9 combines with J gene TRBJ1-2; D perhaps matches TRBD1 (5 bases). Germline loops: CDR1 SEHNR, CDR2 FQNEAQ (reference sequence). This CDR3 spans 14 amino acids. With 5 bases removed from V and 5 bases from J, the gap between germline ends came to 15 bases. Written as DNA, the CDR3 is TGTGCCAGCAGCACGACAGTTGATCCTTATGGCTACACCTTC. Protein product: CASSTTVDPYGYTF.

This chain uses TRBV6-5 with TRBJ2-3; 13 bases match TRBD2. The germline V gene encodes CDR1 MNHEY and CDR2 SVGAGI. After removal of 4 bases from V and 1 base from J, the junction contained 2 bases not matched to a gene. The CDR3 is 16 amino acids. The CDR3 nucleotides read TGTGCCAGCAGTTTTGGACTAGCGGGGGGCACAGATACGCAGTATTTT. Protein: CASSFGLAGGTDTQYF.

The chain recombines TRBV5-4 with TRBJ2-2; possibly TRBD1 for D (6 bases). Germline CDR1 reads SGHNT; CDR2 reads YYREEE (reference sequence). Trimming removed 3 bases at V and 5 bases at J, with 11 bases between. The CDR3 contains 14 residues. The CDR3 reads CASSYRQGTGELFF. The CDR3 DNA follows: TGTGCCAGCAGCTATCGTCAGGGGACCGGGGAGCTGTTTTTT.